One and the same sample provided the 12 T cell receptor beta chains below, sequenced in a study of response to subunit inactivated influenza vaccine. A single record per CDR3 protein comes from TCRdb applying MiXCR to the RT-PCR reads. The table has around 850,000 distinct CDR3 sequences, about a fifth seen once. Sequencing used PBMCs from blood, obtained more than 4 days after vaccination. The receptor source for this set is a man aged 45 to 65 who received an inactivated influenza vaccine.

For the CDR3, the DNA is TGCGCCAGCAGCCAAGAAGGGGGCCGGGCAGATACGCAGTATTTT. Its protein product is CASSQEGGRADTQYF. The chain combines TRBV4-3 with TRBJ2-3; 7 bases match TRBD1. Germline V gene data show CDR1 as LGHNA and CDR2 as YSLEER. CDR3 length equals 15 residues. The junction had 4 bases not matched to a gene; V was cut back by 0 bases and J by 4 bases.

In this sample, this clonotype turned up a few times. The chain recombines TRBV7-2 with TRBJ2-1; D ambiguous. The germline CDR1 and CDR2 sequences are SGHTA and FQGNSA. Between the trimmed V and J ends, which lost 5 bases and 7 bases, there was a span of 12 bases. The CDR3 contains 13 residues. DNA for the CDR3: TGTGCCAGCAGCCGAGGCCCTATAAATGAGCAGTTCTTC. Residues: CASSRGPINEQFF.

V is TRBV20-1 and J is TRBJ2-7; 8 bases are shared with TRBD2. V shed 3 bases, J shed 7 bases, and the junction held 8 bases outside the gene matches. This CDR3 is 13 amino acids long. CDR1 and CDR2 from the germline V gene are DFQATT and SNEGSKA (reference sequence). The CDR3: CSASAGRAWEQYF. The CDR3 DNA sequence: TGCAGTGCTAGTGCCGGGAGGGCTTGGGAGCAGTACTTC.

This clonotype was counted only a few times. The chain has TRBV11-2 and TRBJ1-1; no firm D call. CDR1 is SGHAT, CDR2 FQNNGV, per germline. V lost 5 bases, J lost 5 bases, and 15 bases lay in between. CDR3 size: 14 residues. CDR3 sequence (DNA): TGTGCCAGCAGCCCGATCCTTGGGGTTACTGAAGCTTTCTTT. It specifies CASSPILGVTEAFF.

This clonotype showed up just a few times. The chain's CDR3 is CASSQDWTRLNYGYTF. The CDR3 DNA is TGCGCCAGCAGCCAAGATTGGACCAGACTTAACTATGGCTACACCTTC. The chain couples TRBV4-3 to TRBJ1-2; D ambiguous. The CDR3 runs 16 residues. With 0 bases removed from V and 1 base from J, the gap between germline ends came to 12 bases. Germline V gene lookup returns CDR1 LGHNA and CDR2 YSLEER.

This clonotype was seen only a few times. With a much larger clone just one base away, this may be a read error. V is TRBV28 and J is TRBJ1-5; possible D gene TRBD1, 5 bases. This CDR3 spans 13 amino acids. Germline V gene data show CDR1 as MDHEN and CDR2 as SYDVKM. V lost 7 bases and J 1 base, leaving 8 bases between the germline ends. CDR3 nucleotides: TGTGCCAGCAACCGGGACAGCAATCAGCCCCAGCATTTT. Translation: CASNRDSNQPQHF.

The chain couples TRBV6-5 to TRBJ2-1; 10 bases fit TRBD2. The ends lost 2 bases at V and 9 bases at J; junction bases unmatched: 7. This CDR3 spans 15 amino acids. The germline gives CDR1 MNHEY, CDR2 SVGAGI. The CDR3 DNA is TGTGCCAGCAGTTACAACAGCGGGGGGGGTAGTGAGCAGTTCTTC. Translated: CASSYNSGGGSEQFF.

The chain carries TRBV4-1 and TRBJ2-7; 7 bases are shared with TRBD1. Germline CDR1 reads MGHRA; CDR2 reads YSYEKL. The V and J ends lost 3 bases and 2 bases, in that order; junction bases with no gene match: 10. The CDR3 spans 16 residues. CDR3 in amino acids: CASSQVTGHSTYEQYF. CDR3 in DNA: TGCGCCAGCAGCCAGGTGACAGGGCACTCAACCTACGAGCAGTACTTC.

The genes are TRBV24-1 and TRBJ2-3; D is unresolved. The germline V and J ends were trimmed by 3 bases and 4 bases, with 10 bases remaining between them. The CDR3 extends over 14 amino acids. Germline V gene sequence: CDR1 KGHDR, CDR2 SFDVKD. The CDR3 region has the DNA TGTGCCACCAGTGATGCCCTCCGAGCAGATACGCAGTATTTT. It encodes CATSDALRADTQYF.

The rearrangement joins TRBV11-2 to TRBJ2-6, with D unclear. The CDR3 length is 17 residues. Germline CDR1 reads SGHAT; CDR2 reads FQNNGV. V lost 0 bases and J 4 bases, leaving 13 bases between the germline ends. CDR3 in DNA: TGTGCCAGCAGCTTAGACGGCTTTTTGATGGGGGCCAACGTCCTGACTTTC. Encoded protein: CASSLDGFLMGANVLTF.

This clonotype has at least ten counts. The chain couples TRBV7-2 to TRBJ2-7, with a possible D match to TRBD1 (7 bases). V lost 2 bases to trimming and J lost 3 bases, with 11 bases between them. CDR1 and CDR2 (germline): SGHTA, FQGNSA. The CDR3 totals 14 residues. The CDR3 here is CASSLRQGGYEQYF. CDR3 coding DNA: TGTGCCAGCAGCTTACGGCAGGGGGGCTACGAGCAGTACTTC.

The gene calls are TRBV6-1 and TRBJ2-3; TRBD2 agrees at 13 bases. The CDR3 length is 15 residues. The ends lost 6 bases at V and 6 bases at J; junction bases unmatched: 6. Germline V gene lookup returns CDR1 MNHNS and CDR2 SASEGT. DNA for the CDR3: TGTGCCAGCAGCCCTGGACTAGCGGGGGAGGATACGCAGTATTTT. Residues: CASSPGLAGEDTQYF.